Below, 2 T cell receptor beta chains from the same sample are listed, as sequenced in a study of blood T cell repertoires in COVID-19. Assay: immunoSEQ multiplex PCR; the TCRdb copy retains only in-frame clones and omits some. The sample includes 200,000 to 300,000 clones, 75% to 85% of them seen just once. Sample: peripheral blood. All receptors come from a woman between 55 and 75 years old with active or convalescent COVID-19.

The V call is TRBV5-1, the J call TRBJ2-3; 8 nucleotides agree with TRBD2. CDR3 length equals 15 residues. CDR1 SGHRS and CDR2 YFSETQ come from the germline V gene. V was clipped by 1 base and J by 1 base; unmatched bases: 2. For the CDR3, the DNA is TGCGCCAGCAGCTTGCGGCGGGGGGGCACAGATACGCAGTATTTT. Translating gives CASSLRRGGTDTQYF.

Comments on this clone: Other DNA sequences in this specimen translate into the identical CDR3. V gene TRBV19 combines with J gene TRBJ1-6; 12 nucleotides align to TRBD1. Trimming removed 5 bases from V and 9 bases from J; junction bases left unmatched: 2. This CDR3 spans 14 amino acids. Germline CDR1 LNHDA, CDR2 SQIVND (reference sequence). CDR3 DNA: TGTGCCAGTAGTGGGACAGGGGGCGGTTCACCCCTCCACTTT. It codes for CASSGTGGGSPLHF.